This T cell receptor (beta chain) is from a study of blood T cell repertoires in COVID-19. The authors' processing: Estimation of nucleated cell counts relied on the amplification of reference gene primers. Libraries were prepared by immunoSEQ multiplex PCR; TCRdb keeps only in-frame clonotypes and omits some of them. The DNA was the basis for D and trimming; V, J and clone size are from that table. The table lists 220,000 or so clones, roughly 80% of them singletons, with 1.3% in the top ten. The CDR3 extends over 15 amino acids. Germline-derived CDR1 and CDR2 are SGHAT and FQNNGV. The J segment lost 6 bases and the V segment lost 5 bases, leaving 9 bases of the junction unmatched. Participants were aged roughly 18 to 89 years from around 24 US areas.

The genes are TRBV11-2 and TRBJ2-2; TRBD2 agrees at 7 bases. The sequenced sample was PBMCs or T cells enriched from blood (not recorded which). The TCR was taken from a middle-aged woman with acute COVID-19. The CDR3 sequence: CASSAAGGGSGELFF. The CDR3 nucleotides read TGTGCCAGCAGCGCCGCCGGGGGAGGGTCCGGGGAGCTGTTTTTT.